This entry concerns a single TCR beta chain. What it binds is not known. The study reverse transcribed the entire isolated RNA, so it sequenced expressed TCRB transcripts. Sequencing used immunoSEQ multiplex PCR; TCRdb keeps in-frame clones, though not all of them. The sample consists of approximately 260,000 clones, around 24% of them appearing once. The germline V gene has CDR1 SGHTA and CDR2 FQGTGA. The CDR3 has 14 residues. Trimming took 5 bases from V and 8 from J, leaving 17 bases between them. This sample was included in a study of beta chain features in type 1 diabetes. About the research overall: All of the samples together had 85 million to 130 million sorted cells examined.

Sorted CD4+ subsets: naive, central memory, regulatory, stem cell-like memory (CD45RO/CCR7/CD25/CD127/CD95/CD27 panel). Regarding the study as a whole: Fewer insertions but more deletions were seen at VDJ junctions in type 1 diabetes patients. The study found moderately but significantly shorter TCRB CDR3s in all four CD4+ subsets of Type 1 diabetes patients.

The sequence was obtained from a woman in her thirties with type 1 diabetes. J is TRBJ2-3 and V is TRBV7-3, with D perhaps TRBD1 (6 bases). Input material: naive CD4+ T cells from blood. CDR3 protein: CASSAQQGSGTQYF. As DNA, the CDR3 is TGTGCCAGCAGCGCGCAACAGGGCTCTGGTACGCAGTATTTT.